This T cell receptor beta chain is from a study of blood T cell repertoires in COVID-19 (dated by TCRdb to 2018 to 2020). The study in broad terms: The collaborator samples originated in the United States, Italy and Spain and spanned the acute and convalescent phases of COVID-19. The material from the prospective study consisted of cDNA or gDNA derived from T cells, B-cell-depleted T cells, or PBMCs. Deeply sampled blood TCRbeta repertoires from subjects exposed to, actively infected with, or recovered from COVID-19 were included in the dataset. The repertoires were made available in a free public database intended to serve as a resource for research on the immune response to SARS-CoV-2. Samples were obtained from the ongoing ImmuneRACE study (first 160 participants) and from about 1,300 subjects provided by 6 global collaborators. Sample metadata almost always included a de-identified subject ID, COVID-19 status, age in years and sex. Where available, HLA class I and class II types were obtained from metadata supplied by the sample provider rather than from assay-based typing. Paper-wide results and their limitations: How much clinical and demographic metadata was included differed by source and by participant, and the metadata was provided uncurated.

The immunoSEQ Assay, a bias-controlled multiplex PCR, was used to amplify TCRbeta CDR3 regions from genomic DNA. Regarding the original processing steps: Within the assay, amplification of reference gene primers was used to estimate how many nucleated cells each sample contained. To quantify the absolute abundance of each unique TCRbeta CDR3 rearrangement, sequence reads were collapsed and filtered. For each sample, productive Simpson clonality was calculated as the square root of Simpson's diversity index over productive rearrangements. Here the immuneACCESS table is served through TCRdb, limited to in-frame sequences with V and J called. Missing clones are a known gap in these copies; in checked studies unresolved V genes cover under half, and the rest lacks a known reason. Clonal size and the V and J genes are those of that table, whereas D and trimming came from the DNA. Here the sample has 15,000 to 20,000 clones; approximately 90% occur a single time. The ten largest clones add up to less than 20% of the sample.

Concerning this clone itself: Its specific antigen is unknown. Within one base of it there is no much larger clone, and no base qualities were kept.

Whole blood was collected in K2EDTA tubes by collaborating institutions according to the institutions' own protocols. For TCRbeta analysis, collaborators shipped samples in one of three forms: frozen whole blood, isolated PBMCs, or DNA extracted from either of those sample types. The CDR3 spans 13 residues, from the cysteine through the phenylalanine. Only CDR3 DNA remains: 39 bases, in frame from the first base. Via the germline V gene, CDR1 is SGHNT and CDR2 YENEEA. V and J are truncated by 5 bases and 8 bases respectively, leaving an intervening sequence of 13 bases. The TCR comes from a man aged 65 to 79 with acute or convalescent COVID-19. Recombination connected TRBV11-3 to TRBJ2-1; a tentative D match to TRBD2 spans 6 bases. Sequenced input: peripheral blood. The CDR3 protein sequence reads: CASSVPVADEQFF. The DNA sequence is given as TGTGCCAGCAGCGTGCCGGTAGCGGATGAGCAGTTCTTC.